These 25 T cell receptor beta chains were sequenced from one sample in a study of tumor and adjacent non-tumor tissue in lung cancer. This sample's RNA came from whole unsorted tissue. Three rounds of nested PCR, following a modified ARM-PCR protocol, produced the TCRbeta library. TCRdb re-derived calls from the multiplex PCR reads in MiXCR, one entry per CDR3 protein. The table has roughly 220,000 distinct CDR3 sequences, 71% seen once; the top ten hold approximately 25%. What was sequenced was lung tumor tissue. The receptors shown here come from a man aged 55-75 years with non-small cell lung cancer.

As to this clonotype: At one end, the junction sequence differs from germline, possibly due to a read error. The DNA for the CDR3 is TGTGCCAGTGGCAGTGGGGGAGTCACTCGCTATGAGCCGTACTTC. This encodes CASGSGGVTRYEPYF. This chain uses TRBV6-5 with TRBJ2-7, with D perhaps matching TRBD1 or TRBD2 (5 bases each). The CDR3 totals 15 residues. In germline, CDR1 is MNHEY, CDR2 SVGAGI.

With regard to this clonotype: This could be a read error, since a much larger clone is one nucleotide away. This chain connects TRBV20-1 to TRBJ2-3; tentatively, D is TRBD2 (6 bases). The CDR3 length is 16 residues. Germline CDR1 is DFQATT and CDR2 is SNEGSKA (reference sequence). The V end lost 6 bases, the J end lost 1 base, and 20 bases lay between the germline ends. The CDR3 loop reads CSAGGTTRGRTDTQYF. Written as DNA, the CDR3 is TGCAGTGCCGGGGGTACTACTAGGGGTCGCACAGATACGCAGTATTTT.

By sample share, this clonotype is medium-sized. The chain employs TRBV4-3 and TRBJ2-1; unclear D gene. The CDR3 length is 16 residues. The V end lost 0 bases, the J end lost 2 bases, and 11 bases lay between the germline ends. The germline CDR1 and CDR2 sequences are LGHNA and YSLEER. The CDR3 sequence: CASSQDRAQTYNEQFF. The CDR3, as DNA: TGCGCCAGCAGCCAAGATCGAGCACAAACCTACAATGAGCAGTTCTTC.

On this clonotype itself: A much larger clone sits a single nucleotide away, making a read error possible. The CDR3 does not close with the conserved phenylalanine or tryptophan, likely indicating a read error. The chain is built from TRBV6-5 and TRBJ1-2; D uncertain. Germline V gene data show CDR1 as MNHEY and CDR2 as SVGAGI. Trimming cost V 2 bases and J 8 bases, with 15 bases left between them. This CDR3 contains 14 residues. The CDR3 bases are TGTGCCAGCAGTTACAGAGGGAATAGTTTGGGCTACACCTTA. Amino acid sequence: CASSYRGNSLGYTL.

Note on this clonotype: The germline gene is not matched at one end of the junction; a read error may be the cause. The CDR3: CVWSDTGRGEKLFF. The CDR3 DNA sequence: TGTGTCTGGAGTGACACGGGAAGGGGTGAAAAACTGTTTTTT. This chain joins TRBV30 and TRBJ1-4; TRBD1 might be the D (5 bases). Germline assignment: CDR1 GTSNPN and CDR2 SVGIG (reference sequence). The CDR3 has 14 amino acids.

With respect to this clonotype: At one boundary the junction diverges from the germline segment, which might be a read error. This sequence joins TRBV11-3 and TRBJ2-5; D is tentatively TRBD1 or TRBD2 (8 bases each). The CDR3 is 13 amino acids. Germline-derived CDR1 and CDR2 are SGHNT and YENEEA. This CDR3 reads CASSGTGQEAQYF. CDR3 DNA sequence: TGTGCCAGTAGCGGGACAGGCCAAGAGGCCCAGTACTTC.

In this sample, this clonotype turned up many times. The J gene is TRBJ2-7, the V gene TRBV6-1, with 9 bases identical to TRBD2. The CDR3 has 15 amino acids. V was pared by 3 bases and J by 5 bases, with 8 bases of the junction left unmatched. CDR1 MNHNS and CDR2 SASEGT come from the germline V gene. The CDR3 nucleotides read TGTGCCAGCAGTGATGGGGCGGGAGGGCCTAACGAGCAGTACTTC. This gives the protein CASSDGAGGPNEQYF.

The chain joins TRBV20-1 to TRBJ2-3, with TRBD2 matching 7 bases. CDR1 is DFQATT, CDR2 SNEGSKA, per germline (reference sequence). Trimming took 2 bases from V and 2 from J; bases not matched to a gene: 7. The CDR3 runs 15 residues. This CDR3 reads CSARYGRENTDTQYF. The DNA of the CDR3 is TGCAGTGCTAGATATGGGCGGGAGAACACAGATACGCAGTATTTT.

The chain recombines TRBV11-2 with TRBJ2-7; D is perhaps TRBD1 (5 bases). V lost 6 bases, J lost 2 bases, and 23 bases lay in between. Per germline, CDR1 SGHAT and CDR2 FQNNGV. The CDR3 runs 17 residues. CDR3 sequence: CASSPYIQVSLPYEQYF. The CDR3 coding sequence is TGTGCCAGCAGTCCTTACATACAGGTCTCCCTACCCTACGAGCAGTACTTC.

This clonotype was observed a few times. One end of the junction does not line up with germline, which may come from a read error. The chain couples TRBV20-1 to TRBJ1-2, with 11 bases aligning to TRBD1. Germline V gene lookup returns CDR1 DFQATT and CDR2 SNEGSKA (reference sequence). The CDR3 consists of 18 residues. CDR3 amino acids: CSARDWKDRGPHNYDYTF. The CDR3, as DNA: TGCAGTGCTAGAGATTGGAAGGACAGGGGGCCACATAACTATGACTACACCTTC.

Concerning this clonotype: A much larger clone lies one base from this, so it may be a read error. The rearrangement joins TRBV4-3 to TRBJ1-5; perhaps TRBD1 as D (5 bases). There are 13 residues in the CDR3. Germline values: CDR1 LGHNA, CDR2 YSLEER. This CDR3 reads CASSQGVNQPLHF. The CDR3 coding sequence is TGCGCCAGCAGCCAGGGGGTAAATCAGCCCCTGCATTTT.

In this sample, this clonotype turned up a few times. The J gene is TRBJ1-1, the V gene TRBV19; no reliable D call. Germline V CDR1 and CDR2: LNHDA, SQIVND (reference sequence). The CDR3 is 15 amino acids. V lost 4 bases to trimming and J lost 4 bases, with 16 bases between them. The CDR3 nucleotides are TGTGCCAGTAGTAGCCCCCCGGGGATGATCACTGAAGCTTTCTTT. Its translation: CASSSPPGMITEAFF. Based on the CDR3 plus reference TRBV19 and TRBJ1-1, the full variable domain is DGGITQSPKYLFRKEGQNVTLSCEQNLNHDAMYWYRQDPGQGLRLIYYSQIVNDFQKGDIAEGYSVSREKKESFPLTVTSAQKNPTAFYLCASSSPPGMITEAFFGQGTRLTVV.

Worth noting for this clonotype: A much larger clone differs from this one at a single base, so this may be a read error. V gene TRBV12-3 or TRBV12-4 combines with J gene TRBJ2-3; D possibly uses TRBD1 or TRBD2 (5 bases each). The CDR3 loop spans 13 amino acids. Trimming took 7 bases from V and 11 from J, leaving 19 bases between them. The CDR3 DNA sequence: TGTGCCAGCACCAGGGACCTCATAAATATGCAGTATTTT. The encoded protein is CASTRDLINMQYF.

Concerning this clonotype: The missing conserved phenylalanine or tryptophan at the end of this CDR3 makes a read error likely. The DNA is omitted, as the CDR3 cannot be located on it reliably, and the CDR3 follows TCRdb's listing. CDR3 sequence reads: CASSLFLDQETKYS. The V gene is TRBV11-3, the J gene TRBJ2-5. CDR1 is SGHNT, CDR2 YENEEA, per germline. The CDR3 comprises 14 residues, both ends counted.

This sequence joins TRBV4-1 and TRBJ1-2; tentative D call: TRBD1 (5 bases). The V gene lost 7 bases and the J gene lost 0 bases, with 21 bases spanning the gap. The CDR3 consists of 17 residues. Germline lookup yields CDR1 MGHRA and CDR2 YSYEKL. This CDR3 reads CASNPRRGALPNYGYTF. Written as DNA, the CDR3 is TGCGCCAGCAACCCTAGGAGAGGGGCCTTACCTAACTATGGCTACACCTTC.

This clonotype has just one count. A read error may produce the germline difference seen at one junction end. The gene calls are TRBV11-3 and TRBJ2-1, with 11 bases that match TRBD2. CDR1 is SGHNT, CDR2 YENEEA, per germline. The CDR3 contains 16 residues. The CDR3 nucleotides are TGTGCCAACAGCGTCCTAGCGGGGGGCCGGCTCAATGAGCAGTCCTTC. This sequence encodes CANSVLAGGRLNEQSF.

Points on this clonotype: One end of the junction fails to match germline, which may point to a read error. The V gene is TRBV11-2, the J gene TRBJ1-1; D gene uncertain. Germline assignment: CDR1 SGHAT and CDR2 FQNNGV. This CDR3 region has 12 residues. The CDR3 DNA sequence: TGTGCCAGCAGTCCCTGGAACACTGGAGCTTTCTTT. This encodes CASSPWNTGAFF.

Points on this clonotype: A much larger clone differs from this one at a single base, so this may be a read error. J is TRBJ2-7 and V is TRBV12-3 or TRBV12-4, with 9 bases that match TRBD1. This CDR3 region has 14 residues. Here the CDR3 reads CTSTSDRGPYEQYF. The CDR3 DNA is TGTACCAGCACCTCGGACAGGGGACCCTACGAGCAGTACTTC.

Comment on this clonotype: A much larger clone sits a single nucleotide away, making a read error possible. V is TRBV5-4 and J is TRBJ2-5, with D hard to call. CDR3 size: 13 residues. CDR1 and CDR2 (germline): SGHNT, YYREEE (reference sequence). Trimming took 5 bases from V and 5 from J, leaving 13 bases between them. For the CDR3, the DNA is TGTGCCAGCAGGGTATTGGGCCATGAGACCCAGTACTTC. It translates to CASRVLGHETQYF.

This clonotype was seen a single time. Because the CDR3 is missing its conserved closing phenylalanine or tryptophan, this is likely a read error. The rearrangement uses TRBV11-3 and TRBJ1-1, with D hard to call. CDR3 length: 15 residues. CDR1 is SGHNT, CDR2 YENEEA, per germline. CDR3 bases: TGCGCCAGCAGCTTCGCCGACACGGTCGGCACTGAAGCTTTCCTT. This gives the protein CASSFADTVGTEAFL.

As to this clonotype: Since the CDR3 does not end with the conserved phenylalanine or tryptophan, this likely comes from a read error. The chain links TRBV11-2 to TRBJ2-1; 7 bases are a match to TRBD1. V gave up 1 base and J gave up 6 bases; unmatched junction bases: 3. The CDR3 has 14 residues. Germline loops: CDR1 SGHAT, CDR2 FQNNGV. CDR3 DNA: TGTGCCAGCAGCTTAGGGACAGGAATCAATGAGCAGTTCTTA. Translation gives CASSLGTGINEQFL.

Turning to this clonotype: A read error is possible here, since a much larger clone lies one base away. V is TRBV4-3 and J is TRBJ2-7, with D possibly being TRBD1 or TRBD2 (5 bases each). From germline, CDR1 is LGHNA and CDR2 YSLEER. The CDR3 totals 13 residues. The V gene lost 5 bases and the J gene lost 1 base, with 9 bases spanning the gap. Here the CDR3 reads CASSWDRSYEQYF. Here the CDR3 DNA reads TGCGCCAGCAGCTGGGACCGATCCTACGAGCAGTACTTC.

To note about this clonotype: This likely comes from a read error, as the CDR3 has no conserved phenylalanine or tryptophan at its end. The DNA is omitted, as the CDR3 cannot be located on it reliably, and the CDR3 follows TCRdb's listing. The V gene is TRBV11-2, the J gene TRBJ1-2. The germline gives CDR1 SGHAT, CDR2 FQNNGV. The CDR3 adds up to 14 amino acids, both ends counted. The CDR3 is CASSIQEGIRGYAL.

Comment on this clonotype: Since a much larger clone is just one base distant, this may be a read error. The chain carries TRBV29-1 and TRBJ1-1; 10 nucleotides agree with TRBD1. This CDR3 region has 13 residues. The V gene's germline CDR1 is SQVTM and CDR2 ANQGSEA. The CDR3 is CSVDKTGGTETFF. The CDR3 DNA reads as TGCAGCGTTGACAAGACAGGGGGCACTGAAACTTTCTTT.

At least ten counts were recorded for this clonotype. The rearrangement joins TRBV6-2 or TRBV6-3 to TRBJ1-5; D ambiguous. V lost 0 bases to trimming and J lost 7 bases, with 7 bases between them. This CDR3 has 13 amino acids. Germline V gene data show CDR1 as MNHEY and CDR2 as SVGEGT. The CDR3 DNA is TGTGCCAGCAGTTACTCGAATACCCAGCCCCAGCATTTT. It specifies CASSYSNTQPQHF.